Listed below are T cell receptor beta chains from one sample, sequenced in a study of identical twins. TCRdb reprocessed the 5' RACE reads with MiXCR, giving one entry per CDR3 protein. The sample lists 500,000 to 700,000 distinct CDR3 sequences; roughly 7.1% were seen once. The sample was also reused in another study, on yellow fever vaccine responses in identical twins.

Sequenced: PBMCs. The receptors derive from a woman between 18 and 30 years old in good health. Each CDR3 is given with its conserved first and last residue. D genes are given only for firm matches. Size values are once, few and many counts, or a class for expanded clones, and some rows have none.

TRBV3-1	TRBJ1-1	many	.	TGTGCCAGCAGCCAAGGGGGAGCCAACACTGAAGCTTTCTTT	CASSQGGANTEAFF
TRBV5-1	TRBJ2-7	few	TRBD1	TGCGCCAGCAGCTGGGGGACAGGGGTTGATTACGAGCAGTACTTC	CASSWGTGVDYEQYF
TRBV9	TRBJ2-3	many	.	TGTGCCAGCAGCGTAGGAGGGCGAAGGGTGGATACGCAGTATTTT	CASSVGGRRVDTQYF
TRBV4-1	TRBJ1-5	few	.	TGCGCCAGCAGCCAAGAGCCCAGCAATCAGCCCCAGCATTTT	CASSQEPSNQPQHF
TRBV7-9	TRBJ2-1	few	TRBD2	TGTGCCAGCAGCTTTGAGCGGGAGACCTACAATGAGCAGTTCTTC	CASSFERETYNEQFF
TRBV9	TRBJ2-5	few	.	TGTGCCAGCAGCGCGAACCAAGAGACCCAGTACTTC	CASSANQETQYF
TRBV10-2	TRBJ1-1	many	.	TGCGCCACCAGTTGGGAAGGAGACACTGAAGCTTTCTTT	CATSWEGDTEAFF
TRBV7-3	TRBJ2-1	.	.	TGTGCCAGCAGCTCCACTCAGTACAATGAGCAGTTCTTC	CASSSTQYNEQFF
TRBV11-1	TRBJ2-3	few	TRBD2	TGTGCCAGCAGCTTAGTGTCGGCTAGCGGACTTAGCACAGATACGCAGTATTTT	CASSLVSASGLSTDTQYF
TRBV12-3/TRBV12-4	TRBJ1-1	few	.	TGTGCCAGCAGTTCGCCGGGGCGGGGATTCACTGAAGCTTTCTTT	CASSSPGRGFTEAFF
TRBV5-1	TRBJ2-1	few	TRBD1	TGCGCCAGCAGCGCACACGCCGGGACAGCGAGCTCCTACAATGAGCAGTTCTTC	CASSAHAGTASSYNEQFF
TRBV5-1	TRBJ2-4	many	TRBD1	TGCGCCAGCAGCCTGGGGACAGGGCCGGAGAACATTCAGTACTTC	CASSLGTGPENIQYF
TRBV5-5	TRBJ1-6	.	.	TGTGCCAGCAGCTCCAACCAGGGAAATTCACCCCTCCACTTT	CASSSNQGNSPLHF
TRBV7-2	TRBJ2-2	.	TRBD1	TGTGCCAGCAGCCTCCCGCCACGGACAGGGACCTCCGGGGAGCTGTTTTTT	CASSLPPRTGTSGELFF
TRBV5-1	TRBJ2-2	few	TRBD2	TGCGCCAGCAGCTCGGGGGGGCCTGACACCGGGGAGCTGTTTTTT	CASSSGGPDTGELFF
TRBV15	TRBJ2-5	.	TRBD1	TGTGCCACCAGCAAAGGACAGGGGCGATCGGAGACCCAGTACTTC	CATSKGQGRSETQYF
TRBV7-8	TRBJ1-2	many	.	TGTGCCAGCAGCTTAAGTCAGGTCTATGGCTACACCTTC	CASSLSQVYGYTF
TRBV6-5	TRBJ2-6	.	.	TGTGCCAGCAGTTACTCGAGTACAGCTGGGGCCAACGTCCTGACTTTC	CASSYSSTAGANVLTF
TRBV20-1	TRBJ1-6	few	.	TGCAGTGCTAACTTGCCAGGAGGTTCACCCCTCCACTTT	CSANLPGGSPLHF
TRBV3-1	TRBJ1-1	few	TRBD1	TGTGCCAGCACCGACCTTACAGGGGGCACTGAAGCTTTCTTT	CASTDLTGGTEAFF
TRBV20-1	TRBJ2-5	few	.	TGCAGTGCCAGACAGTCGGAGACCCAGTACTTC	CSARQSETQYF
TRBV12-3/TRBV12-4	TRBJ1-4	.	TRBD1	TGTGCCAGCAGTCCGGATGGGACAGAGAATGAAAAACTGTTTTTT	CASSPDGTENEKLFF